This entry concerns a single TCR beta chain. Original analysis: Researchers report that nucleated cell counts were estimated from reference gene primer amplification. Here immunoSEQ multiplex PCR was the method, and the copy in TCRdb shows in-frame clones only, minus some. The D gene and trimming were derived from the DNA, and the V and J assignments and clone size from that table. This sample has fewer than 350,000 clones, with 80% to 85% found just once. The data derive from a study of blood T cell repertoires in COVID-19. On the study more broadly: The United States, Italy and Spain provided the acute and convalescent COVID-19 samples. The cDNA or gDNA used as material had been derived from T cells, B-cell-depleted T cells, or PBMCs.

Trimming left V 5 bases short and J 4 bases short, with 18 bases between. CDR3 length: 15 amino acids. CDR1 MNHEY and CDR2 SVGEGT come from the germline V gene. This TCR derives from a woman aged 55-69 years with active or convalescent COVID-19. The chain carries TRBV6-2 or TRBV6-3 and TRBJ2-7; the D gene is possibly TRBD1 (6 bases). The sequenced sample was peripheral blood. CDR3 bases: TGTGCCAGCAGTAGCGAAAGGACAGCTACTTACGAGCAGTACTTC. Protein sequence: CASSSERTATYEQYF.